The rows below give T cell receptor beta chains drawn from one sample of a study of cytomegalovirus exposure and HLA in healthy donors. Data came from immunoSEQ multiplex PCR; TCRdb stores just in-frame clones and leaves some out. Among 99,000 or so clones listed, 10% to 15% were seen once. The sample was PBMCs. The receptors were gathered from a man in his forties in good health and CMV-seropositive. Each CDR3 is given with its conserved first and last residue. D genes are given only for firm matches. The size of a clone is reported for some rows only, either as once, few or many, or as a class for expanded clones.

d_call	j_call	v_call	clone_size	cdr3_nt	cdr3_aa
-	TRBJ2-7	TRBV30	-	TGTGCCTGGAGTTCGATTGTAGCCTACGAGCAGTACTTC	CAWSSIVAYEQYF
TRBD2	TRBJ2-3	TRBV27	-	TGTGCCAGCAGTTCGGGGCATTGGCGGGAGAAAAATGGCACAGATACGCAGTATTTT	CASSSGHWREKNGTDTQYF
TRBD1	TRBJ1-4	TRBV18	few	TGTGCCAGCTCACCGACGACAGGGTTTGCAACTAATGAAAAACTGTTTTTT	CASSPTTGFATNEKLFF
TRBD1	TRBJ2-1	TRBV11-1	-	TGTGCCAGCAGCTCCGACAGGGGGCCCTACAATGAGCAGTTCTTC	CASSSDRGPYNEQFF
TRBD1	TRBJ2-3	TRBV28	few	TGTGCCAGCAGTTCGGGGACAGCAAATACGCAGTATTTT	CASSSGTANTQYF
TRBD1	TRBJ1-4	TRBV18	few	TGTGCCAGCTCACTAGACAGGGGGGAAGAAAAACTGTTTTTT	CASSLDRGEEKLFF
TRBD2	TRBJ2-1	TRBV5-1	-	TGCGCCAGCACCACTCTACCGGGACTAGCGGGACGGAGGCAGTTCTTC	CASTTLPGLAGRRQFF
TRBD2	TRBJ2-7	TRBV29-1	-	TGCAGCGCCGGGACTAGCGGCCTTGGACAGTACTTC	CSAGTSGLGQYF
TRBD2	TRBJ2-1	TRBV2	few	TGTGCCAGCAGTGTTGAAATAGCGGGTGCCTACAATGAGCAGTTCTTC	CASSVEIAGAYNEQFF
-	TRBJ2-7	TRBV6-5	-	TGTGCCAGCAGTTACTCAAGGGGCGGCTCCTACGAGCAGTACTTC	CASSYSRGGSYEQYF
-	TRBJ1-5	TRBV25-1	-	TGTGCCAGCAGTGATCGAAGGACTAATCAGCCCCAGCATTTT	CASSDRRTNQPQHF
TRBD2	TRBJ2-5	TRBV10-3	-	TGTGCCATCAGTGAGTTTAGCGGGAGTTTGGCAGAGACCCAGTACTTC	CAISEFSGSLAETQYF
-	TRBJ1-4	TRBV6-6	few	TGTGCCAGCAGTTCCCCAGGGGCGGGTGAAAAACTGTTTTTT	CASSSPGAGEKLFF
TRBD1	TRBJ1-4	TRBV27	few	TGTGCCAGCAGTCCGTCCCGGGACAGTGAAAAACTGTTTTTT	CASSPSRDSEKLFF
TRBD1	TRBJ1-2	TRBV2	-	TGTGCCAGCAGTTTGGACAGGGCACTCTATGGCTACACCTTC	CASSLDRALYGYTF
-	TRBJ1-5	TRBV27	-	TGTGCCAGCAGTTTATCGCGGCAGTCCAGAGGGCCCCAGCATTTT	CASSLSRQSRGPQHF
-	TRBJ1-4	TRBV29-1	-	TGCAGCGTGGATACAGGGTCTCCTAATGAAAAACTGTTTTTT	CSVDTGSPNEKLFF
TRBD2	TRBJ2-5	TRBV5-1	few	TGCGCCAGCAGCTTGGCCGGTATTAGCGGGAGGAGACAAGAGACCCAGTACTTC	CASSLAGISGRRQETQYF
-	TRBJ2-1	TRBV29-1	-	TGCAGCGTTGAGAAGGGTAGCGCCATCTACAATGAGCAGTTCTTC	CSVEKGSAIYNEQFF
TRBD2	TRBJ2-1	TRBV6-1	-	TGTGCCAGCCGGACTAGCGGGACGCGGGAGCAGTTCTTC	CASRTSGTREQFF
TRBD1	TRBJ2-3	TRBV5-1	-	TGCGCCAGCAGCTTGGTGGGACAGTACGGAACAGATACGCAGTATTTT	CASSLVGQYGTDTQYF
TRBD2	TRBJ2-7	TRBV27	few	TGTGCCAGCGCATGGACTAGCTCCTCCTACGAGCAGTACTTC	CASAWTSSSYEQYF
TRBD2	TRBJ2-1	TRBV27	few	TGTGCCAGCAGTTGGACTAGCCTTTCCTACAATGAGCAGTTCTTC	CASSWTSLSYNEQFF
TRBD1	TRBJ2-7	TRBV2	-	TGTGCCAGCAATCCCGGGACAGGGCCGTACTACGAGCAGTACTTC	CASNPGTGPYYEQYF
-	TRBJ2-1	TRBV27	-	TGTGCCAGCAGTGCCATTCCCGGCGAGGGGAGGAATGAGCAGTTCTTC	CASSAIPGEGRNEQFF
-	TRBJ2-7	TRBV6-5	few	TGTGCCAGCAGTTACGGTCCGAGGAGAGGCTCCTACGAGCAGTACTTC	CASSYGPRRGSYEQYF
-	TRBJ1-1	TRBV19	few	TGTGCCAGTAGTATAACAGACACTGAAGCTTTCTTT	CASSITDTEAFF
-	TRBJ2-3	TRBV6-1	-	TGTGCCAGCAGTGAAGGGACAGTGGCAGATACGCAGTATTTT	CASSEGTVADTQYF
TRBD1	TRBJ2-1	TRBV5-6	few	TGTGCCAGCAGCCCCGGACAGGATGAGCAGTTCTTC	CASSPGQDEQFF
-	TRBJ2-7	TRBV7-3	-	TGTGCCAGCAGCCCCGGGACACACGCAGAGCAGTACTTC	CASSPGTHAEQYF
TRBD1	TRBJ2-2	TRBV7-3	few	TGTGCCAGCAGCTGGACAGGGGTGGGCGGGGAGCTGTTTTTT	CASSWTGVGGELFF
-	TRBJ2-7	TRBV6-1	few	TGTGCCAGCAGTGGTGGACACCTGCCATACGAGCAGTACTTC	CASSGGHLPYEQYF
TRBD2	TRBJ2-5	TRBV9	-	TGTGCCAGCAGCGGCGGGACTAGCGGGAGTAGGGTGCAGTACTTC	CASSGGTSGSRVQYF
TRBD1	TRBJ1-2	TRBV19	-	TGTGCCAGTGTGAGAGGGACAGGACTTAACTATGGCTACACCTTC	CASVRGTGLNYGYTF
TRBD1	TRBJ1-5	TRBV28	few	TGTGCCAGCAGTTTGAGGGACAGGGGGCGCCTTCGTATAAGCAATCAGCCCCAGCATTTT	CASSLRDRGRLRISNQPQHF
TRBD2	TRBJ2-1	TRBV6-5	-	TGTGCCAGCAGTTACGCCGGGACTAGCGGGACCAATGAGCAGTTCTTC	CASSYAGTSGTNEQFF
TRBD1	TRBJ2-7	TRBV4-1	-	TGCGCCAGCAGCTACGGACAGGGGTTCTCCTACGAGCAGTACTTC	CASSYGQGFSYEQYF
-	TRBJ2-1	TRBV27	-	TGTGCCAGCAGTTTGGAGGGGCGCAGGTACAATGAGCAGTTCTTC	CASSLEGRRYNEQFF
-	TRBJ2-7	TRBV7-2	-	TGTGCCAGCAGCCTCCCCAGGGGTTCCGAGCAGTACTTC	CASSLPRGSEQYF
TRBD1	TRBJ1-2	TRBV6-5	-	TGTGCCAGCAGTCCGACAGGGAATGGCTACACCTTC	CASSPTGNGYTF
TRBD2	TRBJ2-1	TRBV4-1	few	TGCGCCAGCACAGGCCTAGCGGGCCCTGATGAGCAGTTCTTC	CASTGLAGPDEQFF